These 22 T cell receptor beta chains share one sample of origin, sequenced in a study of molecular identifiers for immune sequencing clone quantification. Via MiXCR, TCRdb re-called the PCR reads, giving one row per CDR3 protein. Among about 100,000 distinct CDR3 sequences listed, roughly a third were seen once. Specimen: naive CD8+ T cells from blood, with Jurkat cell RNA spiked in. Subset in this sample: FACS-sorted CD8+CD4-CCR7+CD45RA+ naive T cells. Receptors originate from a human donor in good health. Some libraries in this study had Jurkat cell RNA spiked in.

This clonotype was observed a handful of times. The rearrangement links TRBV28 to TRBJ2-1, with D possibly TRBD2 on 5 matching bases. Germline V gene sequence: CDR1 MDHEN, CDR2 SYDVKM. The CDR3 length is 15 residues. Deletions cut 5 bases from V and 4 bases from J, with 15 bases between. For the CDR3, the DNA is TGTGCCAGCAGTCCAAGGCTAGCCATTTACAATGAGCAGTTCTTC. This sequence encodes CASSPRLAIYNEQFF.

V usage is TRBV13 and J usage is TRBJ2-3; no clear D. The CDR3 contains 12 residues. Germline values: CDR1 PRHDT, CDR2 FYEKMQ (reference sequence). V shed 3 bases and J shed 5 bases, with 6 bases lying between them. The CDR3 sequence: CASSFVGDTQYF. CDR3 in DNA: TGTGCCAGCAGCTTCGTGGGAGATACGCAGTATTTT.

This clonotype was observed many times. The chain recombines TRBV15 with TRBJ1-1; tentatively, D is TRBD1 (5 bases). The CDR3 loop spans 12 amino acids. Germline V gives CDR1 LNHNV, CDR2 YYDKDF (reference sequence). The germline V and J ends were trimmed by 8 bases and 5 bases, with 12 bases remaining between them. The CDR3 here is CATQGKRTEAFF. In DNA, the CDR3 is TGTGCCACCCAGGGTAAGAGGACTGAAGCTTTCTTT.

Of note for this clonotype: This may come from a read error, since a much larger clone is one base off. The rearrangement joins TRBV28 to TRBJ1-4; perhaps TRBD1 as D (5 bases). The CDR3 sequence is 15 residues long. The germline V gene has CDR1 MDHEN and CDR2 SYDVKM. Trimming took off 5 bases at V and 5 bases at J, with 15 bases between the two ends. The CDR3 bases are TGTGCCAGCAGTCCCGGGTGGGGCGGGAATGAAAAACTGTTTTTT. Residues: CASSPGWGGNEKLFF. Combining the CDR3 with reference TRBV28 and TRBJ1-4 gives the whole variable domain DVKVTQSSRYLVKRTGEKVFLECVQDMDHENMFWYRQDPGLGLRLIYFSYDVKMKEKGDIPEGYSVSREKKERFSLILESASTNQTSMYLCASSPGWGGNEKLFFGSGTQLSVL.

The chain recombines TRBV5-1 with TRBJ2-1; perhaps TRBD2 as D (5 bases). The CDR3 is 15 residues long. The germline gives CDR1 SGHRS, CDR2 YFSETQ. The V end was cut by 1 base, the J end by 3 bases, with 11 bases between. In DNA, the CDR3 is TGCGCCAGCAGCTTGTCGACTGCGGGCTACAATGAGCAGTTCTTC. Protein: CASSLSTAGYNEQFF. Supplemented by reference TRBV5-1 and TRBJ2-1, the full variable domain reads KAGVTQTPRYLIKTRGQQVTLSCSPISGHRSVSWYQQTPGQGLQFLFEYFSETQRNKGNFPGRFSGRQFSNSRSEMNVSTLELGDSALYLCASSLSTAGYNEQFFGPGTRLTVL.

At least ten counts were recorded for this clonotype. This rearrangement joins TRBV7-2 to TRBJ2-2; D possibly corresponds to TRBD2 (6 bases). CDR1 is SGHTA and CDR2 is FQGNSA in the germline V gene. Trimming cost V 3 bases and J 6 bases, with 8 bases left between them. The CDR3 contains 13 residues. The CDR3 region has the DNA TGTGCCAGCAGCTTTGGAGGGGCCGGGGAGCTGTTTTTT. It translates to CASSFGGAGELFF.

This clonotype has ten or more counts. The genes are TRBV6-1 and TRBJ2-7, with 8 nucleotides matching TRBD1. Germline V gives CDR1 MNHNS, CDR2 SASEGT. This CDR3 has 12 residues. J was trimmed by 3 bases and V by 10 bases; bases with no gene match: 5. The CDR3 loop is CATGQGLYEQYF. The DNA of the CDR3 is TGTGCCACTGGACAGGGTCTCTACGAGCAGTACTTC.

Of note for this clonotype: Its ends do not fully match the called genes, so a read error is possible. The V call is TRBV9, the J call TRBJ2-4, with 8 bases that match TRBD2. Germline V gives CDR1 SGDLS, CDR2 YYNGEE. There are 17 residues in the CDR3. CDR3 amino acids: CASSSWGGRNPKSIQYF. The CDR3 DNA reads TGTGCCAGCAGCTCCTGGGGCGGGAGGAATCCCAAAAGCATTCAGTACTTC.

V is TRBV9 and J is TRBJ2-2; tentatively, D is TRBD2 (6 bases). Deletions cut 2 bases from V and 6 bases from J, with 11 bases between. CDR3 length: 14 residues. Germline V gives CDR1 SGDLS, CDR2 YYNGEE. The CDR3, as DNA: TGTGCCAGCAGCGTCACGGGGGTCCCCGGGGAGCTGTTTTTT. The encoded protein is CASSVTGVPGELFF. Combining the CDR3 with reference TRBV9 and TRBJ2-2 gives the whole variable domain DSGVTQTPKHLITATGQRVTLRCSPRSGDLSVYWYQQSLDQGLQFLIQYYNGEERAKGNILERFSAQQFPDLHSELNLSSLELGDSALYFCASSVTGVPGELFFGEGSRLTVL.

This clonotype was seen at least ten times. The J gene is TRBJ2-3, the V gene TRBV7-2; D is uncertain. This CDR3 region has 10 residues. Germline V gives CDR1 SGHTA, CDR2 FQGNSA. Trimming stripped 3 bases from V and 6 bases from J, with 1 base between. The CDR3 loop reads CASSLDTQYF. The CDR3 DNA is TGTGCCAGCAGCTTGGATACGCAGTATTTT.

This clonotype was observed many times. The rearrangement uses TRBV5-4 and TRBJ2-3; 8 positions match TRBD2. Germline V CDR1 and CDR2: SGHNT, YYREEE (reference sequence). The CDR3 loop spans 17 amino acids. The J segment lost 0 bases and the V segment lost 2 bases, leaving 8 bases of the junction unmatched. The CDR3 region has the DNA TGTGCCAGCAGCTTCCCCCCCGGGAGGGCGAGCACAGATACGCAGTATTTT. It translates to CASSFPPGRASTDTQYF.

This clonotype was seen more than once but under ten times. The chain is built from TRBV10-3 and TRBJ2-3, with 7 positions matching TRBD1. CDR1 and CDR2 (germline): ENHRY, SYGVKD. The V segment lost 3 bases and the J segment 1 base; nucleotides outside the gene matches: 4. This CDR3 comprises 15 residues. The CDR3, as DNA: TGTGCCATCAGTGATCCTGGACAGGGCACAGATACGCAGTATTTT. Translating it yields CAISDPGQGTDTQYF.

This clonotype has just one count. The junction departs from germline at one end; a sequencing error may be responsible. The V and J genes are TRBV6-2 or TRBV6-3 and TRBJ1-5; a possible D gene is TRBD1 (5 bases). The CDR3 consists of 14 residues. Germline loops: CDR1 MNHEY, CDR2 SVGEGT. CDR3 region: CASRVGTIIQPQQF. The CDR3 coding sequence is TGTGCCAGCAGAGTAGGGACGATCATTCAGCCCCAGCAATTT.

The V gene is TRBV3-1, the J gene TRBJ1-4; D gene uncertain. The germline gives CDR1 LGHDT, CDR2 YNNKEL (reference sequence). V lost 4 bases and J 6 bases, leaving 18 bases between the germline ends. There are 16 residues in the CDR3. CDR3 loop: CASSLATEIRDEKLFF. The CDR3 nucleotides are TGTGCCAGCAGCCTAGCGACTGAAATACGGGATGAAAAACTGTTTTTT. Based on the CDR3 plus reference TRBV3-1 and TRBJ1-4, the full variable domain is DTAVSQTPKYLVTQMGNDKSIKCEQNLGHDTMYWYKQDSKKFLKIMFSYNNKELIINETVPNRFSPKSPDKAHLNLHINSLELGDSAVYFCASSLATEIRDEKLFFGSGTQLSVL.

The chain couples TRBV4-3 to TRBJ1-1; D is perhaps TRBD1 (5 bases). The CDR3 runs 16 residues. Germline CDR1 LGHNA, CDR2 YSLEER. The V end lost 3 bases, the J end lost 7 bases, and 21 bases lay between the germline ends. This CDR3 reads CASSHVPGVGASEAFF. CDR3 coding DNA: TGCGCCAGCAGCCATGTTCCCGGCGTAGGGGCGAGTGAAGCTTTCTTT.

This chain uses TRBV6-5 with TRBJ2-7; D could derive from TRBD1 or TRBD2 (5 bases each). The germline gives CDR1 MNHEY, CDR2 SVGAGI. This CDR3 has 14 amino acids. V lost 4 bases and J lost 4, with 14 bases in between. CDR3 loop: CASSSLGARYEQYF. The CDR3 region has the DNA TGTGCCAGCAGTTCTCTCGGGGCGAGGTACGAGCAGTACTTC.

A word on this clonotype: This is likely a read error, given that the CDR3 carries no conserved phenylalanine or tryptophan at its end. It is unclear where the CDR3 begins or ends on the DNA, so no DNA is shown, and the CDR3 is as TCRdb lists it. CDR3 loop: CASSQVAGGDGELYL. The V and J genes are TRBV4-2 and TRBJ2-2; the table's D call TRBD2 went unverified against the DNA. A total of 15 residues make up the CDR3, ends included. Germline values: CDR1 LGHNA, CDR2 YNFKEQ.

This clonotype was picked up a small number of times. The chain uses TRBV9 and TRBJ2-2; no definite D call. Germline assignment: CDR1 SGDLS and CDR2 YYNGEE. The CDR3 runs to 14 residues. Trimming shortened V by 3 bases and J by 2 bases, and 8 bases separated the two germline ends. The CDR3 nucleotides read TGTGCCAGCAGCGGGGGTCCTAACACCGGGGAGCTGTTTTTT. Residues: CASSGGPNTGELFF.

V usage is TRBV20-1 and J usage is TRBJ2-7; 7 bases agree with TRBD1. V dropped 5 bases and J dropped 5; count of bases not matched to a gene: 12. Germline V lookup: CDR1 DFQATT, CDR2 SNEGSKA (reference sequence). This CDR3 comprises 14 residues. CDR3 sequence (DNA): TGCAGTGCTCGGCGGACAGGTCTGGAGAACGAGCAGTACTTC. This encodes CSARRTGLENEQYF.

A note on this clonotype: Relative to the germline gene, one junction end is altered; a read error may explain this. The chain is built from TRBV28 and TRBJ2-7; 9 bases line up with TRBD1. This CDR3 contains 17 residues. Per the germline V gene, CDR1 is MDHEN and CDR2 is SYDVKM. The CDR3 is CAGSFIQDRGFRVEQYF. The DNA of the CDR3 is TGTGCCGGCAGTTTTATTCAGGACAGGGGTTTCCGGGTCGAGCAGTACTTC.

This clonotype appeared a few times. CDR3 residues: CASSVSNTGVTRNEQFF. The CDR3 DNA reads TGTGCCAGCAGCGTTTCTAATACAGGGGTGACTAGGAATGAGCAGTTCTTC. The V gene is TRBV9, the J gene TRBJ2-1; the D gene is possibly TRBD1 (7 bases). Germline-derived CDR1 and CDR2 are SGDLS and YYNGEE. Between the trimmed V and J ends, which lost 2 bases and 7 bases, there was a span of 22 bases. The CDR3 extends over 17 amino acids.

On this clonotype itself: One base away lies a much larger clone, so this may be a sequencing read error. This rearrangement joins TRBV29-1 to TRBJ2-5; either TRBD1 or TRBD2 may supply D (5 bases each). The CDR3 is 15 amino acids. Trimming stripped 2 bases from V and 5 bases from J, with 18 bases between. Germline-derived CDR1 and CDR2 are SQVTM and ANQGSEA. CDR3 loop: CSVEYVRGAYETQYF. In DNA, the CDR3 is TGCAGCGTTGAATATGTGAGGGGCGCATACGAGACCCAGTACTTC.